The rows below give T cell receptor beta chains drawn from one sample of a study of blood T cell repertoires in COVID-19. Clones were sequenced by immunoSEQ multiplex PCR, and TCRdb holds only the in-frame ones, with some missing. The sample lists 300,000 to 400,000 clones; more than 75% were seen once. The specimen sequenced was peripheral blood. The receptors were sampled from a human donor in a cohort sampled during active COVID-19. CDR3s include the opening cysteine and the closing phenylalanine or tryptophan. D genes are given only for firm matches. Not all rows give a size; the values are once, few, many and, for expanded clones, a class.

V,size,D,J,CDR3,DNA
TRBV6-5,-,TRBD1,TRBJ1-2,CASRTTGQNYGYTF,TGTGCCAGCAGGACGACAGGGCAAAACTATGGCTACACCTTC
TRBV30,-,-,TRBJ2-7,CAWSVGLLYEQYF,TGTGCCTGGAGTGTAGGACTTCTTTACGAGCAGTACTTC
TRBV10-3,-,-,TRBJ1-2,CAISPEINYGYTF,TGTGCCATCAGCCCGGAGATTAACTATGGCTACACCTTC
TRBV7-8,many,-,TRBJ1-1,CASSLAPAGGTEAFF,TGTGCCAGCAGCTTAGCTCCTGCGGGTGGCACTGAAGCTTTCTTT
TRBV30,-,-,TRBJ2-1,CAWRAASNEQFF,TGTGCCTGGAGGGCCGCCTCGAATGAGCAGTTCTTC
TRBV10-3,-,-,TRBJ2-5,CAISPRWGRAETQYF,TGTGCCATCAGTCCCCGTTGGGGGCGAGCGGAGACCCAGTACTTC
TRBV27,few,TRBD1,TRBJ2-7,CASSGGSLGRYEQYF,TGTGCCAGTTCAGGGGGCTCCCTAGGGCGCTACGAGCAGTACTTC
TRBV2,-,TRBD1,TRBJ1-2,CASFNDRGQGYTF,TGTGCCAGCTTCAACGACAGGGGGCAGGGCTACACCTTC
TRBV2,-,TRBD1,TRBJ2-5,CASCKGGQGAGETQYF,TGTGCCAGCTGCAAGGGGGGACAGGGGGCCGGGGAGACCCAGTACTTC
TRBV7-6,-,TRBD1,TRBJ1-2,CASRDRVRFF,TGTGCCAGCAGGGACAGGGTAAGGTTTTTC
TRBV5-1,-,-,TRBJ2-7,CASSLTVTYEQYF,TGCGCCAGCAGCCTCACAGTGACCTACGAGCAGTACTTC
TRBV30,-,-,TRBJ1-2,CAKGGDYGYTF,TGTGCCAAAGGGGGGGACTATGGCTACACCTTC
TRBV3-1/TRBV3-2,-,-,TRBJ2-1,CASSQVWQGGPSEQFF,TGTGCCAGCAGCCAAGTTTGGCAGGGGGGCCCCAGTGAGCAGTTCTTC
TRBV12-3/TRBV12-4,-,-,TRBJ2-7,CASITDSAYEQYF,TGTGCCAGCATTACGGACAGCGCCTACGAGCAGTACTTC
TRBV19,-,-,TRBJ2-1,CASRNGLHSNEQFF,TGTGCCAGTAGGAACGGACTTCATTCCAATGAGCAGTTCTTC
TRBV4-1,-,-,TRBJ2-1,CASSQDSGHHYNEQFF,TGCGCCAGCAGCCAAGATTCGGGACACCACTACAATGAGCAGTTCTTC
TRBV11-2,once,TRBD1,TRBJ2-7,CASSLGLGQVIPYEQYF,TGTGCCAGCAGCTTAGGCCTAGGACAGGTTATACCCTACGAGCAGTACTTC
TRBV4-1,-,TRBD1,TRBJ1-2,CASSQEPRDSPRYGYTF,TGCGCCAGCAGCCAAGAACCCCGGGACAGTCCCCGCTATGGCTACACCTTC
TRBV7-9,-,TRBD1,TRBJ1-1,CASRRIQGAGNTEAFF,TGTGCCAGCAGGCGGATACAGGGGGCGGGGAACACTGAAGCTTTCTTT
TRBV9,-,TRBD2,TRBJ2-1,CASSSRREGPWNNEQFF,TGTGCCAGCAGCAGCCGTAGGGAGGGGCCGTGGAACAATGAGCAGTTCTTC
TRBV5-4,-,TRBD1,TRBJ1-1,CASSSTDRVHEAFF,TGTGCCAGCAGCTCCACAGACAGGGTTCATGAAGCTTTCTTT
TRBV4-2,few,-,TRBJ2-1,CASSLVGSYNEQFF,TGTGCCAGCAGCCTGGTCGGGAGCTACAATGAGCAGTTCTTC
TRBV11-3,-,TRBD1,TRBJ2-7,CASSRPGTGLHEQYF,TGTGCCAGCAGCCGCCCTGGGACAGGGCTCCACGAGCAGTACTTC
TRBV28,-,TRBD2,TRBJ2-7,CASSLGGLAGRSYEQYF,TGTGCCAGCAGTCTGGGAGGACTAGCGGGAAGAAGCTACGAGCAGTACTTC
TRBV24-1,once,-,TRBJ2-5,CATIGETQYF,TGTGCCACCATCGGGGAGACCCAGTACTTC
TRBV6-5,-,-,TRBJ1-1,CASNPGGVDTEAFF,TGTGCCAGCAACCCGGGGGGAGTTGACACTGAAGCTTTCTTT
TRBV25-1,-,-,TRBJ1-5,CASSAARGDQPQHF,TGTGCCAGCAGTGCCGCCAGGGGAGATCAGCCCCAGCATTTT
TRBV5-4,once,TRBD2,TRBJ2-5,CASSFTGGSQETQYF,TGTGCCAGCAGCTTTACGGGGGGAAGCCAAGAGACCCAGTACTTC
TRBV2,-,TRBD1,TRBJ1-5,CASSVGTANQPQHF,TGTGCCAGCAGTGTTGGGACAGCCAATCAGCCCCAGCATTTT
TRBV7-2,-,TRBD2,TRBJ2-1,CASSPSGGSYNEQFF,TGTGCCAGCAGCCCCAGCGGGGGATCCTACAATGAGCAGTTCTTC
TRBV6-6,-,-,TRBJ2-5,CASTPETTAYQETQYF,TGTGCCAGCACCCCCGAGACGACAGCATACCAAGAGACCCAGTACTTC
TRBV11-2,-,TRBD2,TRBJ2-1,CASSITSGDHNEQFF,TGTGCCAGCAGCATTACTAGCGGGGATCACAATGAGCAGTTCTTC
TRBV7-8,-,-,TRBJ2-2,CASSLGPGEDGELFF,TGTGCCAGCAGCTTAGGACCAGGGGAAGACGGGGAGCTGTTTTTT
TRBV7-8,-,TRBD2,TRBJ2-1,CASSQATSGGLSSYNEQFF,TGTGCCAGCAGTCAAGCGACTAGCGGGGGTCTTAGCTCCTACAATGAGCAGTTCTTC
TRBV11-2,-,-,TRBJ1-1,CASSSQAGTEAFF,TGTGCCAGCAGCTCCCAGGCGGGCACTGAAGCTTTCTTT
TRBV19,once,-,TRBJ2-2,CASRVQPHTGELFF,TGTGCTAGCCGCGTGCAGCCGCACACCGGGGAGCTGTTTTTT
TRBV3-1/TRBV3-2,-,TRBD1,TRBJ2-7,CASSQRTRTGASYEQYF,TGTGCCAGCAGCCAAAGGACCCGGACAGGGGCCTCCTACGAGCAGTACTTC
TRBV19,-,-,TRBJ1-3,CASSPVGGLSGNTIYF,TGTGCCAGTAGTCCTGTCGGGGGGCTCTCTGGAAACACCATATATTTT
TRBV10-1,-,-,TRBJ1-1,CASSAQGRAEAFF,TGCGCCAGCAGTGCTCAGGGAAGGGCTGAAGCTTTCTTT
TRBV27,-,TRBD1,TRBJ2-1,CASRPGQGRDEQFF,TGTGCCAGCAGACCGGGACAGGGAAGGGATGAGCAGTTCTTC
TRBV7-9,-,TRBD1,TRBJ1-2,CASSLAGGPSGYGYTF,TGTGCCAGCAGCTTGGCAGGGGGCCCCTCGGGGTATGGCTACACCTTC